This is a list of T cell receptor beta chains from one sample in a study of spatial heterogeneity in lung cancer. Using its own MiXCR run on the 5' RACE reads, TCRdb lists one record per CDR3 protein. Of 100,000 to 120,000 distinct CDR3 sequences detected, 10% to 11% appear once; the ten largest clones hold 24%. Sequencing used PBMCs, obtained at follow-up. All receptors come from a female donor with early-stage non-small cell lung cancer. Both conserved end residues are part of each CDR3. D genes are given only for firm matches. Only part of the rows carry a size: once, few, many, or a class if the clone is expanded.

cdr3_aa	cdr3_nt	d_call	clone_size	v_call	j_call
CASSRDGGGGGIETQYF	TGTGCCAGCAGCCGTGATGGGGGTGGAGGAGGGATCGAGACCCAGTACTTC	.	few	TRBV3-1	TRBJ2-5
CAISETNEQFF	TGTGCCATCAGTGAGACCAATGAGCAGTTCTTC	.	few	TRBV10-3	TRBJ2-1
CASGRDRSTDTQYF	TGTGCCAGCGGCCGGGACAGGAGCACAGATACGCAGTATTTT	TRBD1	.	TRBV2	TRBJ2-3
CASSPGLPPTQYF	TGTGCCAGCAGCCCGGGACTCCCACCTACGCAGTATTTT	.	.	TRBV6-2/TRBV6-3	TRBJ2-3
CASSPRANSPLHF	TGTGCCAGCAGTCCTCGGGCGAATTCACCCCTCCACTTT	.	many	TRBV27	TRBJ1-6
CASSPRGRSYSNQPQHF	TGTGCCAGCAGTCCCAGGGGGAGGTCGTATAGCAATCAGCCCCAGCATTTT	TRBD1	many	TRBV12-3/TRBV12-4	TRBJ1-5
CASTLALREDTGELFF	TGCGCCAGCACACTAGCACTCCGGGAGGACACCGGGGAGCTGTTTTTT	TRBD2	.	TRBV5-1	TRBJ2-2
CASGGGGYEQYF	TGTGCCAGCGGGGGAGGGGGCTACGAGCAGTACTTC	.	few	TRBV5-4	TRBJ2-7
CASSPRRGGGEKLFF	TGCGCCAGCAGCCCGAGGAGAGGGGGCGGTGAAAAACTGTTTTTT	TRBD1	.	TRBV5-1	TRBJ1-4
CATSRDPGNSPLHF	TGTGCCACCAGCAGAGATCCGGGGAATTCACCCCTCCACTTT	.	few	TRBV15	TRBJ1-6
CASRTTGGHQPQHF	TGTGCCAGTAGAACGACAGGGGGTCATCAGCCCCAGCATTTT	TRBD1	.	TRBV19	TRBJ1-5
CASSPTVRQPQHF	TGTGCCAGCAGCCCTACGGTACGTCAGCCCCAGCATTTT	.	few	TRBV7-2	TRBJ1-5